This T cell receptor beta chain was recovered during a study of T cell repertoires in aging, cancer and after chemotherapy. About the research overall: Paired samples before and after chemotherapy came from glioblastoma patients receiving temozolomide-based therapy. The full dataset contained several million TCR reads.

Note on this clonotype: Its matching antigen is unknown.

The V gene's germline CDR1 is SGHRS and CDR2 YFSETQ. The CDR3 contains 15 residues. V lost 6 bases and J 3 bases, leaving 15 bases between the germline ends. TCR beta rearrangements were amplified from peripheral blood genomic DNA. Study observations and caveats: Healthy donors lost TCR diversity with age mainly through richness, cancer patients through richness and evenness. Age-matched healthy donors had significantly more diverse, less clonal blood TCR repertoires than untreated cancer patients.

A mixed TRB-A/B primer pool amplified rearranged TRB by multiplex touch-down PCR. TCRdb fed the multiplex PCR reads into MiXCR, producing one record per CDR3 protein. The sample carries a few thousand distinct CDR3 sequences, roughly 26% recorded once. V usage is TRBV5-1 and J usage is TRBJ1-4; D possibly corresponds to TRBD1 (5 bases). The sequence was collected from a human donor with a solid tumor. Sequenced input: blood. CDR3 residues: CASTSAGTANEKLFF. The CDR3 nucleotides read TGCGCCAGCACATCAGCCGGGACGGCTAATGAAAAACTGTTTTTT.